This note documents a single T cell receptor beta chain sequence. Its target is unknown. The sample comes from a study of T cell responses to AZD1222 COVID-19 vaccine. Per germline, CDR1 LGHDT and CDR2 YNNKEL (reference sequence). The V and J ends lost 5 bases and 11 bases respectively, with 10 bases between them. The CDR3 runs 12 residues. Findings and limits, study-wide: Vaccination with two AZD1222 doses was followed by a rise in Spike-specific TCR breadth and depth. Reports indicate that nearly half of spike-specific TCRs are directed at unmutated variant regions. Repertoires were obtained only post-peak T cell response.

Clones were read by immunoSEQ multiplex PCR, and TCRdb kept only the in-frame ones, dropping some. The table includes 100,000 to 150,000 clones, 85% to 90% detected once. The specimen comprised peripheral blood, sampled 28 days after the second AZD1222 dose. The chain links TRBV3-1 (or the pseudogene TRBV3-2) to TRBJ1-6; D is undetermined. This TCR derives from an adult who received the AZD1222 COVID-19 vaccine. The CDR3 DNA sequence: TGTGCCAGCAGCACAAGAGATGCACCCCTCCACTTT. Encoded protein: CASSTRDAPLHF.